The rows below give T cell receptor beta chains drawn from one sample of a study of Graves' ophthalmopathy and Graves' hyperthyroidism. TCRdb reanalysed the multiplex PCR reads using MiXCR and keeps one entry per CDR3 protein. The sample includes hundreds of thousands of distinct CDR3 sequences, 35% to 45% of them seen just once. What was sequenced was peripheral blood. These receptors were collected from an adult man with Graves' ophthalmopathy. CDR3s include the opening cysteine and the closing phenylalanine or tryptophan. The D gene is left open where the match is weak. The listing skips clone size in some rows; elsewhere it reads once, few, many or a size class.

j_gene: TRBJ1-4
v_gene: TRBV11-2
abundance: many
d_gene: TRBD1
CDR3nt: TGTGCCAGCAGCTCCCCGGGACAGGGGCGTAGGGAAAAACTGTTTTTT
CDR3aa: CASSSPGQGRREKLFF

j_gene: TRBJ2-7
v_gene: TRBV12-3/TRBV12-4
abundance: few
d_gene: TRBD1
CDR3nt: TGTGCCAGCAGTTCATTGGGACAGGGGGCTGACGAGCAGTACTTC
CDR3aa: CASSSLGQGADEQYF

j_gene: TRBJ1-2
v_gene: TRBV6-1
abundance: -
d_gene: -
CDR3nt: TGTGCCAGCATGATAGTCGGAGGCTACACCTTC
CDR3aa: CASMIVGGYTF

j_gene: TRBJ2-7
v_gene: TRBV5-8
abundance: few
d_gene: TRBD2
CDR3nt: TGTGCCAGCAGTTCGCGGACTAGCGGGACTAACGAGCAGTACTTC
CDR3aa: CASSSRTSGTNEQYF

j_gene: TRBJ2-1
v_gene: TRBV29-1
abundance: -
d_gene: TRBD2
CDR3nt: TGCAGCGTTGTTCGCGGGGGGGGGTTTGAGCAGTTCTTC
CDR3aa: CSVVRGGGFEQFF

j_gene: TRBJ2-7
v_gene: TRBV12-3/TRBV12-4
abundance: -
d_gene: -
CDR3nt: TGTGCCAGCAGTCCCGGGACAACTCCTATGGAGCAGTACTTC
CDR3aa: CASSPGTTPMEQYF

j_gene: TRBJ1-4
v_gene: TRBV6-5
abundance: many
d_gene: -
CDR3nt: TGTGCCAGCAGTACAGGAGAAGCTATTGAAAAACTGTTTTTT
CDR3aa: CASSTGEAIEKLFF

j_gene: TRBJ1-5
v_gene: TRBV24-1
abundance: many
d_gene: -
CDR3nt: TGTGCCACCAGTGATTTGGGTTCGGCAGCCCGCCCTCACAATCAGCCCCAGCATTTT
CDR3aa: CATSDLGSAARPHNQPQHF

j_gene: TRBJ1-4
v_gene: TRBV15
abundance: -
d_gene: -
CDR3nt: TGTGCCACCAGGGACGGCACAACTAATGAAAAACTGTTTTTT
CDR3aa: CATRDGTTNEKLFF

j_gene: TRBJ1-1
v_gene: TRBV19
abundance: -
d_gene: TRBD1
CDR3nt: TGTGCCAGTAGTATAGGACAGGGGGCAGAAGCTTCCTTT
CDR3aa: CASSIGQGAEASF

j_gene: TRBJ2-7
v_gene: TRBV7-9
abundance: -
d_gene: -
CDR3nt: TGTGCCAGCAGCTTAAGTATTGGTATCTCCCGGGGGTTGACCTACGAGCAGTACTTC
CDR3aa: CASSLSIGISRGLTYEQYF

j_gene: TRBJ2-7
v_gene: TRBV7-9
abundance: many
d_gene: -
CDR3nt: TGTGCCAGCAGCTTAGGGGTAGCGGCGGTGTTGGAGCAGTACTTC
CDR3aa: CASSLGVAAVLEQYF

j_gene: TRBJ1-4
v_gene: TRBV19
abundance: many
d_gene: TRBD1
CDR3nt: TGTGCCAGTAGGACCGGGACAGGGTACGAAAAACTGTTTTTT
CDR3aa: CASRTGTGYEKLFF

j_gene: TRBJ2-5
v_gene: TRBV7-7
abundance: many
d_gene: TRBD2
CDR3nt: TGTGCCAGCAGCCCCGCCGTCGGTAGCGGGAAAGAGACCCAGTACTTC
CDR3aa: CASSPAVGSGKETQYF

j_gene: TRBJ1-1
v_gene: TRBV6-6
abundance: many
d_gene: -
CDR3nt: TGTGCCAGCGAGTTGAACACTGAAGCTTTCTTT
CDR3aa: CASELNTEAFF

j_gene: TRBJ2-7
v_gene: TRBV12-3/TRBV12-4
abundance: many
d_gene: TRBD1
CDR3nt: TGTGCCAGCGGGCTCAAACAGGGGGCGCATGACGAGCAGTACTTC
CDR3aa: CASGLKQGAHDEQYF

j_gene: TRBJ1-3
v_gene: TRBV3-1
abundance: many
d_gene: -
CDR3nt: TGTGCCAGCAGCCAAGGAACAGCTGGAAACACCATATATTTT
CDR3aa: CASSQGTAGNTIYF

j_gene: TRBJ2-5
v_gene: TRBV15
abundance: -
d_gene: -
CDR3nt: TGTGCCACCAGCGAGGGACCTGCGGGTGCTCTGTACTTC
CDR3aa: CATSEGPAGALYF

j_gene: TRBJ1-2
v_gene: TRBV6-6
abundance: many
d_gene: -
CDR3nt: TGTGCCAGCAGTTATTTGGCTCCGGGACGCAGCTATGGCTACACCTTC
CDR3aa: CASSYLAPGRSYGYTF

j_gene: TRBJ2-5
v_gene: TRBV7-2
abundance: -
d_gene: -
CDR3nt: TGTGCCAGCAGCCGCCCCCAGGGTTCGGAGACCCAGTACTTC
CDR3aa: CASSRPQGSETQYF

j_gene: TRBJ1-1
v_gene: TRBV30
abundance: few
d_gene: -
CDR3nt: TGTGCCTTCAGGACCTCGGGGACTGAAGCTTTCTTT
CDR3aa: CAFRTSGTEAFF

j_gene: TRBJ1-4
v_gene: TRBV7-8
abundance: -
d_gene: TRBD1
CDR3nt: TGTGCCAGCAGCTCCCAGACAGGGGGGAGAGCTAATGAAAAACTGTTTTTT
CDR3aa: CASSSQTGGRANEKLFF

j_gene: TRBJ2-2
v_gene: TRBV3-1
abundance: -
d_gene: -
CDR3nt: TGTGCCAGCAGCCAAAGAGTGACAACGACAACCGGGGAGCTGTTTTTT
CDR3aa: CASSQRVTTTTGELFF

j_gene: TRBJ1-6
v_gene: TRBV9
abundance: -
d_gene: -
CDR3nt: TGTGCCAGCAGCCTCAACGGAAATAGGGATTCACCCTTCCACTTT
CDR3aa: CASSLNGNRDSPFHF

j_gene: TRBJ1-3
v_gene: TRBV14
abundance: -
d_gene: -
CDR3nt: TGTGCCAGCAGCCATAGACAGTCCTCTGGAAACACCATATATTTT
CDR3aa: CASSHRQSSGNTIYF

j_gene: TRBJ2-5
v_gene: TRBV20-1
abundance: few
d_gene: TRBD2
CDR3nt: TGCAGTGCTAGGCGGGCGGGGGGAGGAGAGACCCAGTACTTC
CDR3aa: CSARRAGGGETQYF

j_gene: TRBJ1-4
v_gene: TRBV7-2
abundance: many
d_gene: TRBD1
CDR3nt: TGTGCCAGCAGCGGAATCAGGGGGACTAATGAAAAACTGTTTTTT
CDR3aa: CASSGIRGTNEKLFF

j_gene: TRBJ1-2
v_gene: TRBV25-1
abundance: -
d_gene: -
CDR3nt: TGTGCCAGCAGTGAGCGACAATCGACCAGGTGGAGTGGCTACACCTTC
CDR3aa: CASSERQSTRWSGYTF

j_gene: TRBJ1-1
v_gene: TRBV19
abundance: many
d_gene: -
CDR3nt: TGTGCCAGTAGTATAAGGGTTGAGAGCACTGAAGCTTTCTTT
CDR3aa: CASSIRVESTEAFF

j_gene: TRBJ2-3
v_gene: TRBV2
abundance: -
d_gene: TRBD2
CDR3nt: TGTGCCAGCAGTGAAGACGGGGGGGGCGCCCAGTATTTT
CDR3aa: CASSEDGGGAQYF

j_gene: TRBJ1-2
v_gene: TRBV6-6
abundance: many
d_gene: -
CDR3nt: TGTGCCAGCAGCACTGACGGGAAAAGTGGCTACACCTTC
CDR3aa: CASSTDGKSGYTF

j_gene: TRBJ1-1
v_gene: TRBV3-1
abundance: -
d_gene: -
CDR3nt: TGTGCCAGCAGCCAAGGGGGGGTGGCTGAAGCTTTCTTT
CDR3aa: CASSQGGVAEAFF

j_gene: TRBJ1-2
v_gene: TRBV6-5
abundance: few
d_gene: -
CDR3nt: TGTACCAGCAGTTCCGTGGACAGAGAGGTCTATGGCTACACCTTC
CDR3aa: CTSSSVDREVYGYTF

j_gene: TRBJ2-7
v_gene: TRBV20-1
abundance: -
d_gene: TRBD2
CDR3nt: TGCAGTGCTATTAGCGGGGGGGCGACCTCCTACGAGCAGTACTTC
CDR3aa: CSAISGGATSYEQYF

j_gene: TRBJ2-5
v_gene: TRBV29-1
abundance: -
d_gene: TRBD1
CDR3nt: TGCAGCGTTGGACAGGGGACGAGGAAGACCCAGTACTTC
CDR3aa: CSVGQGTRKTQYF

j_gene: TRBJ2-5
v_gene: TRBV7-9
abundance: many
d_gene: -
CDR3nt: TGTGCCAGCAGCTTAGGGGGTGTGGAGACCCAGTACTTC
CDR3aa: CASSLGGVETQYF

j_gene: TRBJ2-2
v_gene: TRBV9
abundance: -
d_gene: -
CDR3nt: TGTGCCAGCAGCCGCGGCGGAGGGGCGCTGTTTTTT
CDR3aa: CASSRGGGALFF

j_gene: TRBJ1-2
v_gene: TRBV7-9
abundance: -
d_gene: -
CDR3nt: TGTGCCAGCAGCCAAGCTGGCAGATTTAACTATGGCTACACCTTC
CDR3aa: CASSQAGRFNYGYTF

j_gene: TRBJ2-6
v_gene: TRBV5-8
abundance: -
d_gene: -
CDR3nt: TGTGCCAGCAGCCAAATCTCTGGGGCCAACGTCCTGACTTTC
CDR3aa: CASSQISGANVLTF